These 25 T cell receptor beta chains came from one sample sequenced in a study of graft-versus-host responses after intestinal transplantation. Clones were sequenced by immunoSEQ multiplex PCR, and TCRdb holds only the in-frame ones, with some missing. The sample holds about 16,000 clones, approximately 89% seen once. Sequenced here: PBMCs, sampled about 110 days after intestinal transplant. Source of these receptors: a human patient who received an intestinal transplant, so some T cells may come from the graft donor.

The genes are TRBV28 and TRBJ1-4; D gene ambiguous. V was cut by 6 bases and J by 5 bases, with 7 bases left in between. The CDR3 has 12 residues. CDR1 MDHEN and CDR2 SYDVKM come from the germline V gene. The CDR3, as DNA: TGTGCCAGCAGCGGGAGAAATGAAAAACTGTTTTTT. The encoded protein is CASSGRNEKLFF.

This CDR3 is CASSLEQGARGEKLFF. The CDR3 region has the DNA TGTGCCAGCAGCTTAGAACAGGGGGCGCGGGGTGAAAAACTGTTTTTT. This rearrangement joins TRBV7-6 to TRBJ1-4, with TRBD1 matching 9 bases. V trimming: 1 base; J trimming: 7 bases; junction bases outside the gene matches: 7. CDR1 SGHVS and CDR2 FNYEAQ come from the germline V gene. The CDR3 is 16 residues long.

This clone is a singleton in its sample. Here the CDR3 reads CASSDRGGPQAKNIQYF. The CDR3 DNA follows: TGTGCCAGCAGCGACAGGGGTGGCCCTCAGGCCAAAAACATTCAGTACTTC. This sequence joins TRBV2 and TRBJ2-4, with 8 bases lining up with TRBD1. This CDR3 region has 17 residues. V gave up 6 bases and J gave up 1 base; unmatched junction bases: 11. The germline gives CDR1 SNHLY, CDR2 FYNNEI.

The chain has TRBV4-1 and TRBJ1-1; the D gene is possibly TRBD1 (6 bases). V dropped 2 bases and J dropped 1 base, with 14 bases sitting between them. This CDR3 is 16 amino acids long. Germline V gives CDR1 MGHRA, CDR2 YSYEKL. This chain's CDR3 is CASSQPWGAKNTEAFF. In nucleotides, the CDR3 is TGCGCCAGCAGCCAACCGTGGGGGGCGAAGAACACTGAAGCTTTCTTT.

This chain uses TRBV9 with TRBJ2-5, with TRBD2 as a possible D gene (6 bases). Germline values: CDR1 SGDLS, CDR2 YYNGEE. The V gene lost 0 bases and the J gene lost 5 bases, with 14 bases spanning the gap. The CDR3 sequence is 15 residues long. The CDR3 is CASSVEERVRETQYF. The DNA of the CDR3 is TGTGCCAGCAGCGTAGAGGAGCGGGTGCGGGAGACCCAGTACTTC.

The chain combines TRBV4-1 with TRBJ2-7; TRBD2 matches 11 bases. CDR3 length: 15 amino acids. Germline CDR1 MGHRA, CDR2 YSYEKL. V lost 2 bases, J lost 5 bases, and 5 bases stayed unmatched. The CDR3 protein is CASSQLTSGSHEQYF. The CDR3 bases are TGCGCCAGCAGCCAACTAACTAGCGGGAGCCACGAGCAGTACTTC.

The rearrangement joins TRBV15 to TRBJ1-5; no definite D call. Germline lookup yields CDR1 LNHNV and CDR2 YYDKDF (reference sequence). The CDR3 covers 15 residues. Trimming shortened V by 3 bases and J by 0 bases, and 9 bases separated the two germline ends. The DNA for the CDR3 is TGTGCCACCAGCAGTACACCGAATAGCAATCAGCCCCAGCATTTT. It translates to CATSSTPNSNQPQHF.

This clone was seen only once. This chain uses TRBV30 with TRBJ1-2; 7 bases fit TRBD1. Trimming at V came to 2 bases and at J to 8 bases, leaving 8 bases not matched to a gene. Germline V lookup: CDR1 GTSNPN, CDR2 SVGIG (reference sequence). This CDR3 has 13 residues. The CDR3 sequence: CAWSPTGMGGYTF. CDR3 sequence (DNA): TGTGCCTGGAGTCCGACAGGGATGGGCGGCTACACCTTC.

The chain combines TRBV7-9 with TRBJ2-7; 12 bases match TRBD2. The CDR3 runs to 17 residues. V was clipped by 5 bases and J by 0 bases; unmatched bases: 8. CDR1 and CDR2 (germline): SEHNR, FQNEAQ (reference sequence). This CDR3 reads CASSPRASGRGSYEQYF. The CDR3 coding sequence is TGTGCCAGCAGCCCACGGGCTAGCGGGAGGGGCTCCTACGAGCAGTACTTC.

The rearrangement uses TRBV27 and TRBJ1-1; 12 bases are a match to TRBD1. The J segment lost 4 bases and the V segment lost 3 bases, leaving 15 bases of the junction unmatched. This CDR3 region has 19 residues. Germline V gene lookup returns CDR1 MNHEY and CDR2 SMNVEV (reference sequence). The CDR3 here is CASSLAPGTGGSPVTEAFF. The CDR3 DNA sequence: TGTGCCAGCAGTTTGGCCCCCGGGACAGGGGGCTCTCCGGTCACTGAAGCTTTCTTT.

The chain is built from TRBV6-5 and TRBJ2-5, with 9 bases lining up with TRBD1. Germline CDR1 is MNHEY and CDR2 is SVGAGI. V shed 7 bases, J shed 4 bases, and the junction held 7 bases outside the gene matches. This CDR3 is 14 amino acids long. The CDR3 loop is CASNRDRDGETQYF. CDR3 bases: TGTGCCAGCAATAGGGACAGGGACGGAGAGACCCAGTACTTC.

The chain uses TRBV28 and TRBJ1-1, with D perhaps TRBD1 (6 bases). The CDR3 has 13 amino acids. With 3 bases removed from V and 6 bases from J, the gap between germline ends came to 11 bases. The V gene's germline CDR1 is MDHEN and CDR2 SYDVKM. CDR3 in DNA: TGTGCCAGCAGTTTGGGTGGGGGCCCTGAAGCTTTCTTT. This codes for CASSLGGGPEAFF.

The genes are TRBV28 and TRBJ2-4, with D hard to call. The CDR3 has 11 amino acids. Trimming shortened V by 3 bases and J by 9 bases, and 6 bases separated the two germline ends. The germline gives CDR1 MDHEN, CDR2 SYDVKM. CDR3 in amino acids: CASSFSPIQYF. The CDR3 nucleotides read TGTGCCAGCAGTTTCAGTCCCATTCAGTACTTC.

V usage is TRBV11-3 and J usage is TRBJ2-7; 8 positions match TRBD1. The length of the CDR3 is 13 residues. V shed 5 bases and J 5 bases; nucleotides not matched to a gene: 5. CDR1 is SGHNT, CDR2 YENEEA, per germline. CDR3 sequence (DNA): TGTGCCAGCAGCCGAGAACAGGGGGACGAGCAGTACTTC. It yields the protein CASSREQGDEQYF.

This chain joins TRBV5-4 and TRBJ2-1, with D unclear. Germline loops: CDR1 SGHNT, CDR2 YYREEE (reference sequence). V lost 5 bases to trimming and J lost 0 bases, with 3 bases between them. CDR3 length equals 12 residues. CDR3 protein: CASRDSYNEQFF. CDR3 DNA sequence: TGTGCCAGCAGGGACTCCTACAATGAGCAGTTCTTC.

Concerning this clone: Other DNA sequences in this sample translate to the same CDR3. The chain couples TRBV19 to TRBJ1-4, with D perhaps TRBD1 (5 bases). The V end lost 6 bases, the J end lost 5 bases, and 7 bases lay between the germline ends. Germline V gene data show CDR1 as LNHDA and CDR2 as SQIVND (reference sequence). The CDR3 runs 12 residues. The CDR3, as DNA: TGTGCCAGTAGGGGGCTCAATGAAAAACTGTTTTTT. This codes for CASRGLNEKLFF.

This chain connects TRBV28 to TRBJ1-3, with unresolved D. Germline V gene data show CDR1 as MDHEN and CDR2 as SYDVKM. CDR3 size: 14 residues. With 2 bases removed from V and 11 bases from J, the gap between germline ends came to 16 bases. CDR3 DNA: TGTGCCAGCAGTTTAACCGGCTGGTCGACCCCCATATATTTT. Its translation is CASSLTGWSTPIYF. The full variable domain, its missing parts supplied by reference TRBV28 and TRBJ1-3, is DVKVTQSSRYLVKRTGEKVFLECVQDMDHENMFWYRQDPGLGLRLIYFSYDVKMKEKGDIPEGYSVSREKKERFSLILESASTNQTSMYLCASSLTGWSTPIYFGEGSWLTVV.

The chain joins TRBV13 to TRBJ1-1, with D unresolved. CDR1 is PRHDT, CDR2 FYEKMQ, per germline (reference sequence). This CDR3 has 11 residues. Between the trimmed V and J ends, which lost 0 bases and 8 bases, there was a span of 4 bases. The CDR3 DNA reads TGTGCCAGCAGCTTAGGCGAGGAAGCTTTCTTT. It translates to CASSLGEEAFF.

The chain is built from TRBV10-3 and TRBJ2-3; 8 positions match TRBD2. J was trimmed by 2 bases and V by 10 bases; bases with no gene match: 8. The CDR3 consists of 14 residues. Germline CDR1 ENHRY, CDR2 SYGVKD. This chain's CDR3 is CATISGILTDTQYF. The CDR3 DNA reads TGTGCCACAATTAGCGGGATTCTCACAGATACGCAGTATTTT.

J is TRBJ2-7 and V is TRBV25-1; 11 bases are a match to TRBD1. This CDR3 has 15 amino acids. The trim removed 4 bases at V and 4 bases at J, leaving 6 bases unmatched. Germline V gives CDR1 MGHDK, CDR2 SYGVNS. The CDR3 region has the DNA TGTGCCAGCAGTGGCCCGGGACAGGGGGTTTACGAGCAGTACTTC. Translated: CASSGPGQGVYEQYF.

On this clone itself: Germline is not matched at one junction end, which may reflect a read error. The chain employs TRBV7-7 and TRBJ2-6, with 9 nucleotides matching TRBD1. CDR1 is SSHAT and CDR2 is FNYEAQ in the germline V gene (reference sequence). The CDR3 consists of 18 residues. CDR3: CASSPWDRVTSGANVLTF. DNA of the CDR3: TGTGCTAGCAGCCCATGGGACAGGGTAACCTCTGGGGCCAACGTCCTGACTTTC. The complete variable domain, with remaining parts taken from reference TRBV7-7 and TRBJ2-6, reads GAGVSQSPRYKVTKRGQDVTLRCDPISSHATLYWYQQALGQGPEFLTYFNYEAQPDKSGLPSDRFSAERPEGSISTLTIQRTEQRDSAMYRCASSPWDRVTSGANVLTFGAGSRLTVL.

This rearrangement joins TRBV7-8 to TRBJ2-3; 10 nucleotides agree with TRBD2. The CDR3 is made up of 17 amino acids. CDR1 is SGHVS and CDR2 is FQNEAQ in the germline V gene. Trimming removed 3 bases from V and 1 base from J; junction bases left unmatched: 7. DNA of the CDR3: TGTGCCAGCAGCTTGAACCTAGCGGGAGTGGGCACAGATACGCAGTATTTT. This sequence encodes CASSLNLAGVGTDTQYF.

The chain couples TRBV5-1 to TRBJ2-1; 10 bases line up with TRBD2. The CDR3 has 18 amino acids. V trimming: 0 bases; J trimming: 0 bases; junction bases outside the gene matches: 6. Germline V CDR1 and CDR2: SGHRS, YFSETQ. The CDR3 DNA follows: TGCGCCAGCAGCTTGGCAGCGGGAGGGATTAGCTCCTACAATGAGCAGTTCTTC. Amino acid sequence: CASSLAAGGISSYNEQFF.

Here the CDR3 reads CASIPSGRAPDTQYF. The CDR3 region has the DNA TGTGCCAGCATCCCTAGCGGGAGGGCCCCAGATACGCAGTATTTT. The chain combines TRBV5-5 with TRBJ2-3, with TRBD2 matching 12 bases. Germline CDR1 and CDR2: SGHKS and YYEKEE (reference sequence). The CDR3 has 15 residues. V was pared by 6 bases and J by 4 bases, with 6 bases of the junction left unmatched.

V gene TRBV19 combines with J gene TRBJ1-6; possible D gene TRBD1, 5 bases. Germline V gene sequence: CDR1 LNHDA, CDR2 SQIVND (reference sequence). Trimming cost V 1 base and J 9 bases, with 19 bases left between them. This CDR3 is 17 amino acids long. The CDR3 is CASSIGGRVVQGSPLHF. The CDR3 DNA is TGTGCCAGTAGTATAGGGGGCAGGGTGGTTCAAGGTTCACCCCTCCACTTT.